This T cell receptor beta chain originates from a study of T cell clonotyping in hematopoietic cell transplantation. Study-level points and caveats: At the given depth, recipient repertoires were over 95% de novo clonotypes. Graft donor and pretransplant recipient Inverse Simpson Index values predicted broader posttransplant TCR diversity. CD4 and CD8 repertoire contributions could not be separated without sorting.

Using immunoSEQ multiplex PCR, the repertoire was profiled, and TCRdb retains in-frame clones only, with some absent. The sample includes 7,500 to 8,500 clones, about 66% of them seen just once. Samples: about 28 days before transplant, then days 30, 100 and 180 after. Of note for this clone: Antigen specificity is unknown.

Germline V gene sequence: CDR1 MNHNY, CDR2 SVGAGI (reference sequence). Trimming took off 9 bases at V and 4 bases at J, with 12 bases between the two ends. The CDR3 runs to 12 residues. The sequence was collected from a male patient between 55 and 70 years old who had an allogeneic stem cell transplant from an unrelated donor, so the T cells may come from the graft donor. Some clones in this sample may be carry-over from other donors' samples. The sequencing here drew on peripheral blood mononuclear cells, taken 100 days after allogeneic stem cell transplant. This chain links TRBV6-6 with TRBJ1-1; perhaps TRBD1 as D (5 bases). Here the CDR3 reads CASGTGATEAFF. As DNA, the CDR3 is TGTGCCAGTGGCACAGGAGCCACTGAAGCTTTCTTT.